These 10 T cell receptor beta chains were sequenced from one sample in a study of blood T cell repertoires in COVID-19. This table comes from immunoSEQ multiplex PCR, and its TCRdb copy is limited to in-frame clones, with some not included. Seen here are about 170,000 clones, 65% to 85% observed once, and the top ten hold over 2.5%. Source material: peripheral blood. These receptors all come from a human donor with acute or convalescent COVID-19. The donor label of this sample is uncertain.

This clone was observed a few times. The rearrangement uses TRBV3-1 (or the pseudogene TRBV3-2) and TRBJ2-7; 7 nucleotides line up with TRBD2. The V segment lost 4 bases and the J segment 6 bases; nucleotides outside the gene matches: 9. Germline V gene lookup returns CDR1 LGHDT and CDR2 YNNKEL (reference sequence). This CDR3 spans 14 amino acids. This CDR3 is CASSPLAGKGEQYF. The CDR3, as DNA: TGTGCCAGCAGCCCCTTAGCGGGTAAAGGCGAGCAGTACTTC.

V usage is TRBV7-3 and J usage is TRBJ1-1, with D possibly being TRBD1 (6 bases). This CDR3 contains 14 residues. Trimming took 0 bases from V and 4 from J, leaving 9 bases between them. Germline values: CDR1 SGHTA, CDR2 FQGTGA. The CDR3 DNA sequence: TGTGCCAGCAGCTTAACAGACAGGAGCACTGAAGCTTTCTTT. It translates to CASSLTDRSTEAFF.

The chain joins TRBV9 to TRBJ1-3; a weak D match, TRBD1 (5 bases). The CDR3 length is 15 residues. V was pared by 5 bases and J by 6 bases, with 18 bases between. CDR1 is SGDLS and CDR2 is YYNGEE in the germline V gene. The CDR3 spells CASRVGWGVLNTIYF. CDR3 in DNA: TGTGCCAGCAGAGTCGGCTGGGGGGTACTAAACACCATATATTTT. Filled out from reference TRBV9 and TRBJ1-3, the complete variable domain reads DSGVTQTPKHLITATGQRVTLRCSPRSGDLSVYWYQQSLDQGLQFLIQYYNGEERAKGNILERFSAQQFPDLHSELNLSSLELGDSALYFCASRVGWGVLNTIYFGEGSWLTVV.

This chain joins TRBV10-3 and TRBJ2-7, with TRBD1 identical over 7 bases. The germline V gene has CDR1 ENHRY and CDR2 SYGVKD. This CDR3 is built from 13 residues. Trimming removed 6 bases from V and 2 bases from J; junction bases left unmatched: 4. The CDR3 DNA is TGTGCCATCAGCCCGGGACAGACCTACGAGCAGTACTTC. This codes for CAISPGQTYEQYF.

This chain links TRBV2 with TRBJ2-4, with TRBD2 matching over 12 bases. Germline CDR1 and CDR2: SNHLY and FYNNEI. Unmatched junction bases numbered 7, after V lost 7 bases and J lost 0 bases. The CDR3 is 17 residues long. As DNA, the CDR3 is TGTGCCAGCAACCCGACTAGCGGGGGTGTAGCCAAAAACATTCAGTACTTC. Protein sequence: CASNPTSGGVAKNIQYF. Supplemented by reference TRBV2 and TRBJ2-4, the full variable domain reads EPEVTQTPSHQVTQMGQEVILRCVPISNHLYFYWYRQILGQKVEFLVSFYNNEISEKSEIFDDQFSVERPDGSNFTLKIRSTKLEDSAMYFCASNPTSGGVAKNIQYFGAGTRLSVL.

This rearrangement joins TRBV28 to TRBJ2-7, with D perhaps TRBD2 (6 bases). V lost 6 bases, J lost 5 bases, and 11 bases lay in between. The CDR3 length is 12 residues. The germline CDR1 and CDR2 sequences are MDHEN and SYDVKM. CDR3 sequence reads: CASRVGGNEQYF. Written as DNA, the CDR3 is TGTGCCAGCAGGGTTGGGGGGAACGAGCAGTACTTC.

This sequence joins TRBV6-5 and TRBJ2-1, with D perhaps matching TRBD2 (6 bases). CDR1 is MNHEY and CDR2 is SVGAGI in the germline V gene. Trimming shortened V by 0 bases and J by 5 bases, and 8 bases separated the two germline ends. The CDR3 runs to 14 residues. The CDR3 protein is CASSYSDYDNEQFF. CDR3 bases: TGTGCCAGCAGTTACTCGGACTACGACAATGAGCAGTTCTTC.

This clone was detected once. The chain carries TRBV5-1 and TRBJ2-1; 10 nucleotides line up with TRBD2. The CDR3 consists of 13 residues. With V trimmed by 5 bases and J by 9 bases, 5 bases remained unmatched. From germline, CDR1 is SGHRS and CDR2 YFSETQ. The CDR3 protein is CASRAASGSEQFF. The CDR3, as DNA: TGCGCCAGCAGAGCGGCTAGCGGGAGTGAGCAGTTCTTC.

This sequence joins TRBV7-2 and TRBJ2-3, with TRBD2 as a possible D gene (7 bases). Germline assignment: CDR1 SGHTA and CDR2 FQGNSA. The CDR3 is 15 residues long. V dropped 1 base and J dropped 2 bases, with 10 bases sitting between them. CDR3 amino acids: CASSLVRGPTDTQYF. DNA for the CDR3: TGTGCCAGCAGCTTAGTGCGGGGGCCCACAGATACGCAGTATTTT.

The chain combines TRBV14 with TRBJ2-1; 7 bases align to TRBD1. CDR1 and CDR2 (germline): SGHDN, FVKESK. V was pared by 4 bases and J by 4 bases, with 10 bases of the junction left unmatched. The CDR3 length is 16 residues. The CDR3 DNA sequence: TGTGCCAGCAGCCCCTCCGGGACAGCCCTATACAATGAGCAGTTCTTC. This gives the protein CASSPSGTALYNEQFF.